This T cell receptor beta chain was found in a study of blood T cell repertoires in COVID-19. Here immunoSEQ multiplex PCR was the method, and the copy in TCRdb shows in-frame clones only, minus some. Of some 270,000 clones in the sample, around 86% were seen once. The CDR3 is 14 residues long. Germline lookup yields CDR1 MDHEN and CDR2 SYDVKM. Trimming took 9 bases from V and 0 from J, leaving 12 bases between them. This TCR derives from a woman older than 75 with COVID-19, enrolled during active disease. V and J are TRBV28 and TRBJ2-1; TRBD1 might be the D (6 bases). Sequenced material: peripheral blood. The CDR3, as DNA: TGTGCCAGTCTCGACAGGAGCTCCTACAATGAGCAGTTCTTC. It yields the protein CASLDRSSYNEQFF. The full variable domain, with the rest looked up from reference TRBV28 and TRBJ2-1, is DVKVTQSSRYLVKRTGEKVFLECVQDMDHENMFWYRQDPGLGLRLIYFSYDVKMKEKGDIPEGYSVSREKKERFSLILESASTNQTSMYLCASLDRSSYNEQFFGPGTRLTVL.